This T cell receptor beta chain emerged from a study of neurological immune-mediated disorders. Study conclusions and caveats: TCR-beta repertoires seemed private in all groups, with no expanded CDR3 amino acid sequences shared.

Healthy control participants comprised blood bank volunteers in Maryland, USA. Germline CDR1 is SGHRS and CDR2 is YFSETQ. V gave up 4 bases and J gave up 8 bases, with 22 bases separating them. The CDR3 spans 16 residues. From the 5' RACE reads, TCRdb called clonotypes with MiXCR, one entry per CDR3 protein. The sample consists of 75,000 to 85,000 distinct CDR3 sequences, roughly a sixth of them appearing once. Many counts were recorded for this clonotype. What it binds is not known. Input material: PBMCs. The rearrangement joins TRBV5-1 to TRBJ2-1; D assignment may be TRBD1 or TRBD2 (5 bases each). This receptor was identified in a woman in her forties in good health. The CDR3 nucleotides read TGCGCCAGCAGCGTGGGGACCGGGACGACTATGGATGAGCAGTTCTTC. Translating it yields CASSVGTGTTMDEQFF. The whole variable domain, filled in from reference TRBV5-1 and TRBJ2-1, reads KAGVTQTPRYLIKTRGQQVTLSCSPISGHRSVSWYQQTPGQGLQFLFEYFSETQRNKGNFPGRFSGRQFSNSRSEMNVSTLELGDSALYLCASSVGTGTTMDEQFFGPGTRLTVL.